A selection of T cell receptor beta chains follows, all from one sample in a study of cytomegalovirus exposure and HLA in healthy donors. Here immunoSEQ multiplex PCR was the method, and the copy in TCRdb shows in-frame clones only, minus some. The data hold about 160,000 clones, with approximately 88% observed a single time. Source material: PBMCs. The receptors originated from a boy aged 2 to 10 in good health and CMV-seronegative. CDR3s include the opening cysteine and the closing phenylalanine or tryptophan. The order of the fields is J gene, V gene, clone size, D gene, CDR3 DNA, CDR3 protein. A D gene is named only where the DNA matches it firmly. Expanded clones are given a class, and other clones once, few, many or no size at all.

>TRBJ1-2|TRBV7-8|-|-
TGTGCCAGCAGCTTAGCAATCGGCGGTCTAAGAGGCTACACCTTC
CASSLAIGGLRGYTF
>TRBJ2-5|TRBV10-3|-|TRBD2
TGTGCCATCAGTGTTAGCGGGGGCCAAGAGACCCAGTACTTC
CAISVSGGQETQYF
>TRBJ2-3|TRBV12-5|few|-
TGTGCTAGTGGTTTGGCCGGCCCAGGGACAGATACGCAGTATTTT
CASGLAGPGTDTQYF
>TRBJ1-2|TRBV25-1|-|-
TGTGCCAGCAGTGAATATCGCGGGGGCGATGGCTACACCTTC
CASSEYRGGDGYTF
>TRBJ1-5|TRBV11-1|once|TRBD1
TGTGCCAGCAGGGACGGGACAGGGAGTCCCTTTGTGATCCAGCCCCAGCATTTT
CASRDGTGSPFVIQPQHF
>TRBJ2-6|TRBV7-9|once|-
TGTGCCAGCAGCTTAAGGTGTGCAGGGATTGTATCTGGGGCCAACGTCCTGACTTTC
CASSLRCAGIVSGANVLTF
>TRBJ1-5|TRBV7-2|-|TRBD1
TGTGCCAGCAGCCTGGACAGGAAGGGGCAGCCCCAGCATTTT
CASSLDRKGQPQHF
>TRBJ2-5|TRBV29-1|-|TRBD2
TGCAGCCAAGCAACGGGGGGGCGTGAGACCCAGTACTTC
CSQATGGRETQYF
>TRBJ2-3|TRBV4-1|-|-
TGCGCCAGCAGCCAAGATGGTTTTGGGGCAGGGTCAGATACGCAGTATTTT
CASSQDGFGAGSDTQYF
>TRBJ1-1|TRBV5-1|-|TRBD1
TGCGCCAGCAGCGTAGGTCCAGGGGCACAGGGGGGGAACACTGAAGCTTTCTTT
CASSVGPGAQGGNTEAFF
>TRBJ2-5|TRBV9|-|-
TGTGCCAGCAGCGTAGGGGTTCTAAGAGAGGGAGAGACCCAGTACTTC
CASSVGVLREGETQYF
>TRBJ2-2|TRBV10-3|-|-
TGTGCCATCAGTGAGATAGGGGCGGAGCTGTTTTTT
CAISEIGAELFF
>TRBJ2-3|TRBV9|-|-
TGTGCCAGCAGCGTACCAATCTCGGGGGATTCTAGCACAGATACGCAGTATTTT
CASSVPISGDSSTDTQYF
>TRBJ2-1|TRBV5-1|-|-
TGCGCCAGCAGCTTGGAGTCCGGAGGGGATGAGCAGTTCTTC
CASSLESGGDEQFF
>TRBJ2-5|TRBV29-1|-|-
TGCAGCGTTGAAGCAAATAAACTAGGGACCCAGTACTTC
CSVEANKLGTQYF
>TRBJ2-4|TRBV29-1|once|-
TGCAGCGTTGAGGGGGGACAGGCCAAAAACATTCAGTACTTC
CSVEGGQAKNIQYF
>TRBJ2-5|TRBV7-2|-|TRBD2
TGTGCCAGCAGCTCGGGACTAGCGGTGGAGACCCAGTACTTC
CASSSGLAVETQYF
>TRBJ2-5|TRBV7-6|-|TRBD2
TGTGCCAGCAGCTACAGACTAGCGGGGTACCAAGAGACCCAGTACTTC
CASSYRLAGYQETQYF
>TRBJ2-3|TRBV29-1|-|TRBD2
TGCAGCGTGGAAACTAGCGGAGGCACAGATACGCAGTATTTT
CSVETSGGTDTQYF
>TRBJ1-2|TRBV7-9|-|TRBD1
TGTGCCAGCAGCTTAGGGACAGGGGGCACCTACACCTTC
CASSLGTGGTYTF
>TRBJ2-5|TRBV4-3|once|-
TGCGCCAGCAGCCAAGACTGGGCGGAGGAAGAGACCCAGTACTTC
CASSQDWAEEETQYF
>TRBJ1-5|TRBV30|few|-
TGTGCCTGGAGCCATGGGGGGAGGCCGGATCAGCCCCAGCATTTT
CAWSHGGRPDQPQHF
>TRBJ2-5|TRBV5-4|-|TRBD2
TGTGCCAGCAGCGTGGGACTAGCGGGAGGAAAGACCCAGTACTTC
CASSVGLAGGKTQYF
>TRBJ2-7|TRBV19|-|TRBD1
TGTGCCAGTAGTAGGGACAGGGGGTACGAGCAGTACTTC
CASSRDRGYEQYF
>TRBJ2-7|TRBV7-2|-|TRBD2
TGTGCCAGCAGCAGTAGCGGGAGGAGCTACGAGCAGTACTTC
CASSSSGRSYEQYF
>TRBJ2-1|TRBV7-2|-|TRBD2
TGTGCCAGCAGCCCGAGGCCTTCCCTCGGGCTAGCGGATTACAATGAGCAGTTCTTC
CASSPRPSLGLADYNEQFF
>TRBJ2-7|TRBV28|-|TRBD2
TGTGCCAGCAGAGGAGGACGGGAGGGCGTCGAGCAGTACTTC
CASRGGREGVEQYF
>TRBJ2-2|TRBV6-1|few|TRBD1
TGTGCCAGCAGGAGGACAGGGGGAAACACCGGGGAGCTGTTTTTT
CASRRTGGNTGELFF
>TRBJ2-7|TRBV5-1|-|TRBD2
TGCGCCAGCAGCTTGGGGGCTAGCGGGAGGGCCCTCTCCTACGAGCAGTACTTC
CASSLGASGRALSYEQYF